This T cell receptor (beta chain) was captured in a study of CD8 T cells in Susac syndrome. Regarding the study as a whole: The relatively small number of individuals in the TCR sequencing and HLA analysis was acknowledged by the study.

The CDR3 is 14 amino acids. V was trimmed by 6 bases and J by 4 bases, leaving 15 bases between them. CDR1 and CDR2 (germline): MNHEY, SMNVEV (reference sequence). An amount of RNA that ranged from roughly 0.5 to 1 ug was reverse transcribed with random hexamers. Multiplex PCR with immunoSEQ amplified the TCR beta CDR3 across 54 Vbeta and 13 Jbeta. TCRdb used MiXCR to reprocess the immunoSEQ multiplex PCR reads, holding one entry per CDR3 protein. The sample lists 85,000 to 90,000 distinct CDR3 sequences; over 85% were seen once. In regard to this clonotype: Its antigen is currently unknown.

Sequencing of TCR beta was performed on blood CD8+ T cells and on blood CD4+ T cells. Matching for age and sex applied to the controls, who were healthy donors. The sequenced material came from CD8+ T cells from PBMCs. The clonotype was recovered from a human donor in good health. The chain couples TRBV27 to TRBJ1-1; no reliable D call. The CDR3 here is CASSLRESGTEAFF. CDR3 bases: TGTGCCAGCAGCCTTCGGGAGTCTGGCACTGAAGCTTTCTTT.